The 28 T cell receptor beta chains listed next were all sequenced from one sample in a study of T-cell reconstitution after alpha-beta-depleted transplantation in children. Library preparation (for TCRbeta) was performed with unique molecular identifiers. TCRdb called the PCR reads again in MiXCR, with one record for every CDR3 protein. The sample gives around 600,000 distinct CDR3 sequences, more than 9% of which show up once; roughly 4% is in the top ten. Sequenced here: PBMCs from the stem cell graft donor, sampled from the stem cell graft. The receptors shown here come from a human donor who donated a stem cell graft to a child with acute myeloid leukemia.

This clonotype occurred a few times. The rearrangement links TRBV28 to TRBJ2-1; D gene unclear. Per germline, CDR1 MDHEN and CDR2 SYDVKM. The CDR3 is made up of 14 amino acids. V was cut by 7 bases and J by 3 bases, with 13 bases left in between. The DNA of the CDR3 is TGTGCCAGCAAGGCGGAGCAATACTACAATGAGCAGTTCTTC. It is translated as CASKAEQYYNEQFF. The full variable domain, rest sourced from reference TRBV28 and TRBJ2-1, is DVKVTQSSRYLVKRTGEKVFLECVQDMDHENMFWYRQDPGLGLRLIYFSYDVKMKEKGDIPEGYSVSREKKERFSLILESASTNQTSMYLCASKAEQYYNEQFFGPGTRLTVL.

This clonotype was observed at least ten times. This sequence joins TRBV5-1 and TRBJ2-5; possibly TRBD1 or TRBD2 for D (5 bases each). In germline, CDR1 is SGHRS, CDR2 YFSETQ. Deletions cut 4 bases from V and 5 bases from J, with 21 bases between. There are 16 residues in the CDR3. CDR3 sequence reads: CASSRAGTTPGETQYF. In nucleotides, the CDR3 is TGCGCCAGCAGCAGGGCCGGGACCACTCCCGGGGAGACCCAGTACTTC.

The V gene is TRBV9, the J gene TRBJ2-5; D might be TRBD1 or TRBD2, each matching 5 bases. The CDR3 sequence is 13 residues long. The V end was cut by 3 bases, the J end by 5 bases, with 11 bases between. Germline V gene sequence: CDR1 SGDLS, CDR2 YYNGEE. The CDR3 sequence: CASSDPWGETQYF. CDR3 in DNA: TGTGCCAGCAGCGATCCCTGGGGGGAGACCCAGTACTTC.

This clonotype appeared a few times. This chain uses TRBV13 with TRBJ1-2, with 9 bases aligning to TRBD1. V lost 5 bases, J lost 7 bases, and 2 bases stayed unmatched. Germline V gene data show CDR1 as PRHDT and CDR2 as FYEKMQ (reference sequence). The CDR3 consists of 12 residues. CDR3 residues: CASSGTGFGYTF. CDR3 sequence (DNA): TGTGCCAGCAGCGGGACAGGGTTTGGCTACACCTTC.

The chain is built from TRBV15 and TRBJ2-2, with TRBD2 identical over 11 bases. The ends lost 3 bases at V and 4 bases at J; junction bases unmatched: 7. The CDR3 loop spans 17 amino acids. Germline V lookup: CDR1 LNHNV, CDR2 YYDKDF (reference sequence). The CDR3 loop reads CATSRQTSGMTTGELFF. The CDR3 bases are TGTGCCACCAGCAGGCAGACTAGCGGGATGACCACCGGGGAGCTGTTTTTT.

This clonotype has ten or more counts. The chain uses TRBV6-5 and TRBJ1-2, with TRBD1 as a possible D gene (6 bases). Germline V gives CDR1 MNHEY, CDR2 SVGAGI. This CDR3 contains 15 residues. V lost 1 base and J lost 2, with 11 bases in between. CDR3 DNA: TGTGCCAGCAGTTACTACAGGGAAGACAACTATGGCTACACCTTC. Translated: CASSYYREDNYGYTF.

This clonotype was counted only a few times. The rearrangement links TRBV2 to TRBJ2-2; 7 bases match TRBD1. The CDR3 covers 15 residues. V gave up 2 bases and J gave up 5 bases; unmatched junction bases: 5. Germline-derived CDR1 and CDR2 are SNHLY and FYNNEI. The CDR3, as DNA: TGTGCCAGCAGTGAAAACAGGGGTGGGACCGGGGAGCTGTTTTTT. It translates to CASSENRGGTGELFF.

The chain employs TRBV20-1 and TRBJ2-3, with D uncertain. Germline assignment: CDR1 DFQATT and CDR2 SNEGSKA (reference sequence). The V end lost 8 bases, the J end lost 4 bases, and 16 bases lay between the germline ends. The CDR3 consists of 13 residues. The chain's CDR3 is CSQVPNEADTQYF. DNA of the CDR3: TGCAGTCAAGTTCCAAATGAGGCAGATACGCAGTATTTT.

This clonotype was observed many times. The J gene is TRBJ2-1, the V gene TRBV24-1; the match to TRBD2 covers 10 bases. V dropped 2 bases and J dropped 0; count of bases not matched to a gene: 3. Germline CDR1 reads KGHDR; CDR2 reads SFDVKD. The length of the CDR3 is 17 residues. This chain's CDR3 is CATSDWSSGSSYNEQFF. The CDR3 DNA sequence: TGTGCCACCAGTGATTGGTCTAGCGGGAGCTCCTACAATGAGCAGTTCTTC.

The chain carries TRBV20-1 and TRBJ2-3, with D maybe TRBD2 (6 bases). The V gene lost 3 bases and the J gene lost 2 bases, with 15 bases spanning the gap. Germline V CDR1 and CDR2: DFQATT, SNEGSKA (reference sequence). The CDR3 covers 15 residues. DNA of the CDR3: TGCAGTGCTAGTCCTAGGCGGGGATTCACAGATACGCAGTATTTT. Translated, it gives CSASPRRGFTDTQYF.

This chain links TRBV7-2 with TRBJ1-2, with TRBD1 identical over 9 bases. CDR1 and CDR2 from the germline V gene are SGHTA and FQGNSA. The V segment lost 4 bases and the J segment 2 bases; nucleotides outside the gene matches: 5. The CDR3 spans 15 residues. CDR3 region: CASSYGQGRNYGYTF. The CDR3, as DNA: TGTGCCAGCAGCTACGGACAGGGGCGAAACTATGGCTACACCTTC.

This clonotype was recorded many times. The chain joins TRBV9 to TRBJ1-2; D ambiguous. The CDR3 runs to 13 residues. The V gene lost 0 bases and the J gene lost 2 bases, with 5 bases spanning the gap. Germline V CDR1 and CDR2: SGDLS, YYNGEE. The CDR3 sequence: CASSVDSNYGYTF. The CDR3 DNA reads TGTGCCAGCAGCGTAGACAGCAACTATGGCTACACCTTC. Together with reference TRBV9 and TRBJ1-2, the CDR3 gives the full variable domain: DSGVTQTPKHLITATGQRVTLRCSPRSGDLSVYWYQQSLDQGLQFLIQYYNGEERAKGNILERFSAQQFPDLHSELNLSSLELGDSALYFCASSVDSNYGYTFGSGTRLTVV.

The gene calls are TRBV7-8 and TRBJ2-7; the match to TRBD2 covers 8 bases. This CDR3 is built from 14 residues. The ends lost 3 bases at V and 7 bases at J; junction bases unmatched: 8. Germline assignment: CDR1 SGHVS and CDR2 FQNEAQ. CDR3 protein: CASSFREGPMEQYF. The CDR3, as DNA: TGTGCCAGCAGCTTTCGGGAGGGCCCGATGGAGCAGTACTTC.

This clonotype came up many times. CDR3 sequence reads: CASSPFGTDTQYF. CDR3 DNA sequence: TGTGCCAGCAGCCCGTTCGGCACAGATACGCAGTATTTT. The V call is TRBV4-2, the J call TRBJ2-3; D gene unclear. Germline V gene sequence: CDR1 LGHNA, CDR2 YNFKEQ. The CDR3 contains 13 residues. V lost 4 bases and J 1 base, leaving 6 bases between the germline ends.

At least ten counts were recorded for this clonotype. Here the CDR3 DNA reads TGCAGCGTTGGCAAGGGGATGGGGACAGATACGCAGTATTTT. Its translation: CSVGKGMGTDTQYF. V is TRBV29-1 and J is TRBJ2-3, with a tentative D call TRBD1 (5 bases). Germline V gene lookup returns CDR1 SQVTM and CDR2 ANQGSEA. The CDR3 is 14 amino acids. V dropped 4 bases and J dropped 3 bases, with 14 bases sitting between them.

The CDR3 region is CATSRAFPPTDTQYF. CDR3 bases: TGTGCCACCAGCAGAGCCTTTCCTCCCACAGATACGCAGTATTTT. This chain links TRBV15 with TRBJ2-3; D uncertain. The CDR3 length is 15 residues. V lost 1 base to trimming and J lost 2 bases, with 10 bases between them. The germline V gene has CDR1 LNHNV and CDR2 YYDKDF (reference sequence).

This clonotype was recorded a few times. The CDR3 sequence is CSARQGGRYEQYF. In nucleotides, the CDR3 is TGCAGTGCAAGACAAGGCGGGAGGTACGAGCAGTACTTC. This sequence joins TRBV20-1 and TRBJ2-7; 8 positions agree with TRBD2. Germline CDR1 and CDR2: DFQATT and SNEGSKA (reference sequence). The CDR3 runs to 13 residues. J lost 4 bases, V lost 6 bases, and 8 bases had no gene match.

The chain links TRBV10-3 to TRBJ2-1; tentative D call: TRBD1 (6 bases). V was shortened by 2 bases and J by 6 bases, with 20 bases between the two germline ends. The CDR3 spans 17 residues. Germline V gene data show CDR1 as ENHRY and CDR2 as SYGVKD. The DNA of the CDR3 is TGTGCCATCAGTGAGGGGGGCACCAGGAGCCTACTCAATGAGCAGTTCTTC. Amino acids: CAISEGGTRSLLNEQFF.

V usage is TRBV20-1 and J usage is TRBJ2-5, with TRBD1 identical over 9 bases. The germline V gene encodes CDR1 DFQATT and CDR2 SNEGSKA (reference sequence). V was pared by 3 bases and J by 5 bases, with 4 bases of the junction left unmatched. This CDR3 is built from 13 residues. The CDR3 DNA reads as TGCAGTGCTAGGGGGACAGGGTACGAGACCCAGTACTTC. It is translated as CSARGTGYETQYF.

The chain employs TRBV28 and TRBJ2-6; D might be TRBD1 (6 bases). V was trimmed by 10 bases and J by 0 bases, leaving 25 bases between them. CDR1 is MDHEN and CDR2 is SYDVKM in the germline V gene. The CDR3 consists of 19 residues. The CDR3 DNA reads TGTGCCACCCAGTACCGAAAAGCAGGGGTTAGCTCTGGGGCCAACGTCCTGACTTTC. It encodes CATQYRKAGVSSGANVLTF.

This clonotype came up many times. This chain links TRBV6-1 with TRBJ2-3, with D tentatively TRBD2 (6 bases). CDR3 length equals 15 residues. Germline CDR1 MNHNS, CDR2 SASEGT. V shed 5 bases and J shed 2 bases, with 14 bases lying between them. In nucleotides, the CDR3 is TGTGCCAGCAGTAGCAGGCGGGGAACCACAGATACGCAGTATTTT. Its protein product is CASSSRRGTTDTQYF.

This clonotype was seen many times. J is TRBJ2-1 and V is TRBV7-8; 7 bases map to TRBD2. This CDR3 is 17 amino acids long. J gave up 5 bases and V 5 bases, and 15 bases lay outside the gene matches. Germline V lookup: CDR1 SGHVS, CDR2 FQNEAQ. CDR3 loop: CASSMNQAGIKDNEQFF. The CDR3, as DNA: TGTGCCAGCAGCATGAACCAAGCGGGAATTAAGGACAATGAGCAGTTCTTC.

The chain is built from TRBV5-1 and TRBJ2-2, with 8 positions matching TRBD2. V lost 0 bases and J lost 5; bases outside the gene matches: 6. CDR1 and CDR2 (germline): SGHRS, YFSETQ. The CDR3 is 16 amino acids. CDR3 sequence (DNA): TGCGCCAGCAGCTTGGCCGTAGCGGGGACGACCGGGGAGCTGTTTTTT. This translates into CASSLAVAGTTGELFF.

There are a few counts of this clonotype. V and J are TRBV14 and TRBJ2-1; 7 positions match TRBD2. CDR1 is SGHDN, CDR2 FVKESK, per germline. V dropped 0 bases and J dropped 7; count of bases not matched to a gene: 15. This CDR3 has 18 amino acids. The CDR3 nucleotides read TGTGCCAGCAGCCAAGATCAAATGGGAGGGCCGAGTAGAAATGAGCAGTTCTTC. Translation gives CASSQDQMGGPSRNEQFF.

The chain is built from TRBV20-1 and TRBJ2-1; 10 nucleotides align to TRBD1. The CDR3 has 17 residues. Germline values: CDR1 DFQATT, CDR2 SNEGSKA (reference sequence). V lost 4 bases and J lost 4; bases outside the gene matches: 13. The CDR3 DNA reads as TGCAGTGCTACCCCCCTGCGACAGGGGGCAGGGTACAATGAGCAGTTCTTC. It codes for CSATPLRQGAGYNEQFF.

The chain combines TRBV18 with TRBJ2-3; TRBD2 agrees at 9 bases. The CDR3 covers 18 residues. From germline, CDR1 is KGHSH and CDR2 LQKENI. Trimming cost V 2 bases and J 0 bases; bases outside gene matches: 9. CDR3 protein: CASSPTGRLAASTDTQYF. The CDR3 DNA is TGTGCCAGCTCACCAACTGGGAGACTAGCGGCCAGCACAGATACGCAGTATTTT.

This clonotype appeared once. The rearrangement joins TRBV29-1 to TRBJ1-1; TRBD1 aligns across 7 bases. Germline loops: CDR1 SQVTM, CDR2 ANQGSEA. The CDR3 contains 11 residues. Unmatched junction bases numbered 8, after V lost 7 bases and J lost 9 bases. As DNA, the CDR3 is TGCAGCGGCCGACAGGGTGGGAAAGCTTTCTTT. The encoded protein is CSGRQGGKAFF.

This chain connects TRBV27 to TRBJ2-1, with 9 bases fitting TRBD2. The CDR3 has 20 residues. Trimming cost V 10 bases and J 0 bases; bases outside gene matches: 22. The germline V gene encodes CDR1 MNHEY and CDR2 SMNVEV (reference sequence). In DNA form, the CDR3 reads TGTGCCACCCAGCCCTATCTGCGGGAGGGTTTGAGGAGCTCCTACAATGAGCAGTTCTTC. Its protein product is CATQPYLREGLRSSYNEQFF.